This TCR beta chain was obtained from a study of response to subunit inactivated influenza vaccine. TCRdb ran MiXCR on the RT-PCR reads and lists one entry per CDR3 protein. Counted here are around 850,000 distinct CDR3 sequences, roughly 18% occurring once; the ten biggest clones make up 11%. Trimming took 8 bases from V and 0 from J, leaving 14 bases between them. CDR3 length: 15 amino acids. The germline V gene encodes CDR1 MNHEY and CDR2 SMNVEV (reference sequence). This clonotype was counted a few times. The receptor comes from a man aged 45-60 years who received an inactivated influenza vaccine. This specimen consisted of PBMCs from blood, obtained roughly 5 days after vaccination. The chain combines TRBV27 with TRBJ2-1, with D tentatively TRBD1 or TRBD2 (5 bases each). CDR3 protein: CASQTGAYSYNEQFF. For the CDR3, the DNA is TGTGCCAGCCAGACCGGGGCCTACTCCTACAATGAGCAGTTCTTC.